The clone carrying this T cell receptor (beta chain) was picked up many times. Germline loops: CDR1 LGHDT, CDR2 YNNKEL (reference sequence). The germline V and J ends were trimmed by 0 bases and 4 bases, with 4 bases remaining between them. CDR3 length: 13 amino acids. Amplified TCR beta CDR3 regions derived from RNA transcripts. A set of HTBI primers served as the primers for a first-round RT-PCR of the TCR CDR3. One entry per CDR3 protein, called by TCRdb with MiXCR from the multiplex PCR reads. The sample lists a few hundred thousand distinct CDR3 sequences, 14% occurring once. These data belong to a study of T cells in Graves' hyperthyroidism and ophthalmopathy. Study context: Peripheral blood was secured at the point of initial diagnosis, before any treatment.

Clinical Activity Scores of at least 3, NOSPECS grades of at least 4 and durations under 3 months characterized ophthalmopathy patients. In making diagnoses, clinical symptoms, serum thyroxine and TRAb, thyroid ultrasound and orbital computed tomography were all used. PBMCs were collected from a 10 ml volume of fresh peripheral blood. The chain links TRBV3-1 to TRBJ1-5; D remains ambiguous. This clonotype was sampled from a woman in her 30s with Graves' ophthalmopathy. Sequences were obtained from blood. The CDR3 reads CASSQEMNQPQHF. Written as DNA, the CDR3 is TGTGCCAGCAGCCAAGAAATGAATCAGCCCCAGCATTTT.